A selection of T cell receptor beta chains follows, all from one sample in a study of T-cell reconstitution after alpha-beta-depleted transplantation in children. TCRdb processed the PCR reads anew with MiXCR; each CDR3 protein has one entry. Of roughly 570,000 distinct CDR3 sequences listed, 27% are singletons. Sequences were derived from PBMCs, sampled before TCRalphabeta/CD19-depleted stem cell transplant. These receptors were obtained from a boy in the first two years of life with Wiskott-Aldrich syndrome, due to receive a stem cell transplant. Both conserved end residues are part of each CDR3.

J gene: TRBJ1-1; V gene: TRBV7-8; CDR3 protein: CASSLIIGGTEAFF
J gene: TRBJ2-2; V gene: TRBV10-3; CDR3 protein: CAISGTGDGELFF
J gene: TRBJ2-3; V gene: TRBV7-3; CDR3 protein: CASSLLAASTDTQYF
J gene: TRBJ2-3; V gene: TRBV10-3; CDR3 protein: CAISGYTDTQYF
J gene: TRBJ2-1; V gene: TRBV7-3; CDR3 protein: CASSSSIGTRNEQFF
J gene: TRBJ2-2; V gene: TRBV28; CDR3 protein: CASFRYTGELFF
J gene: TRBJ2-3; V gene: TRBV20-1; CDR3 protein: CSAHLAGGPDTQYF
J gene: TRBJ1-3; V gene: TRBV20-1; CDR3 protein: CSARDLRGDKGNTIYF
J gene: TRBJ1-2; V gene: TRBV21-1; CDR3 protein: CASSKGGQGFYGYTF
J gene: TRBJ2-1; V gene: TRBV20-1; CDR3 protein: CSATREGGNEQFF
J gene: TRBJ2-5; V gene: TRBV5-1; CDR3 protein: CASSLGRGAGHETQYF
J gene: TRBJ2-7; V gene: TRBV5-1; CDR3 protein: CASSLVSDEQYF
J gene: TRBJ1-2; V gene: TRBV5-1; CDR3 protein: CASSLDRDNYGYTF
J gene: TRBJ2-3; V gene: TRBV24-1; CDR3 protein: CATSDPGTSGVTDTQYF
J gene: TRBJ1-2; V gene: TRBV12-3/TRBV12-4; CDR3 protein: CASSFRGRGEGYTF
J gene: TRBJ2-7; V gene: TRBV20-1; CDR3 protein: CSASTGRTSYEQYF
J gene: TRBJ1-1; V gene: TRBV2; CDR3 protein: CASKGSVNTEAFF
J gene: TRBJ2-1; V gene: TRBV7-8; CDR3 protein: CASSLVSSGRSSYNEQFF
J gene: TRBJ2-3; V gene: TRBV10-3; CDR3 protein: CAISESGRGADTQYF
J gene: TRBJ2-7; V gene: TRBV20-1; CDR3 protein: CSARPGPYEQYF
J gene: TRBJ1-1; V gene: TRBV21-1; CDR3 protein: CASSNKSSWTGANTEAFF
J gene: TRBJ2-7; V gene: TRBV9; CDR3 protein: CASSETSGFHDEQYF
J gene: TRBJ2-5; V gene: TRBV7-2; CDR3 protein: CASSSPGAETQYF
J gene: TRBJ2-5; V gene: TRBV12-3/TRBV12-4; CDR3 protein: CASSSSGRTRTQYF
J gene: TRBJ2-1; V gene: TRBV12-3/TRBV12-4; CDR3 protein: CASKEDGSWNEQFF
J gene: TRBJ2-1; V gene: TRBV10-2; CDR3 protein: CASSATSGGHNEQFF
J gene: TRBJ2-5; V gene: TRBV5-1; CDR3 protein: CASSLGADQETQYF
J gene: TRBJ2-2; V gene: TRBV5-1; CDR3 protein: CASSWDRANTGELFF
J gene: TRBJ1-5; V gene: TRBV12-3/TRBV12-4; CDR3 protein: CASRGETGNQPQHF
J gene: TRBJ2-1; V gene: TRBV7-8; CDR3 protein: CASSPRTVNSYNEQFF
J gene: TRBJ2-6; V gene: TRBV12-3/TRBV12-4; CDR3 protein: CASSFAGPGANVLTF
J gene: TRBJ1-5; V gene: TRBV15; CDR3 protein: CATSREKGSNQPQHF
J gene: TRBJ2-3; V gene: TRBV29-1; CDR3 protein: CSVEGGQGADTQYF
J gene: TRBJ2-5; V gene: TRBV5-1; CDR3 protein: CASSLGPVAERGQETQYF
J gene: TRBJ2-7; V gene: TRBV4-1; CDR3 protein: CASSQGGLAGEQYF
J gene: TRBJ2-1; V gene: TRBV12-3/TRBV12-4; CDR3 protein: CASSTDYGEQFF
J gene: TRBJ2-5; V gene: TRBV28; CDR3 protein: CASSLRGTETQYF
J gene: TRBJ1-6; V gene: TRBV20-1; CDR3 protein: CSARVLDTEDNSPLHF
J gene: TRBJ2-4; V gene: TRBV21-1; CDR3 protein: CASGPTGFGLAKNIQYF
J gene: TRBJ2-3; V gene: TRBV24-1; CDR3 protein: CATSDRDKDDTQYF
J gene: TRBJ2-4; V gene: TRBV28; CDR3 protein: CATGTGGAKNIQYF
J gene: TRBJ2-1; V gene: TRBV7-6; CDR3 protein: CASSLEGGNRNEQFF
J gene: TRBJ2-2; V gene: TRBV5-1; CDR3 protein: CASSLDGAGELFF
J gene: TRBJ2-2; V gene: TRBV24-1; CDR3 protein: CATSDRTGELFF
J gene: TRBJ2-4; V gene: TRBV6-2/TRBV6-3; CDR3 protein: CASRTGTESLAKNIQYF
J gene: TRBJ2-7; V gene: TRBV15; CDR3 protein: CATSRDLTGMIYEQYF
J gene: TRBJ2-3; V gene: TRBV24-1; CDR3 protein: CATSRTGSGYTQYF
J gene: TRBJ2-3; V gene: TRBV7-2; CDR3 protein: CASSGRAGGTDTQYF
J gene: TRBJ2-4; V gene: TRBV21-1; CDR3 protein: CASSNPGLAGSKNIQYF